One and the same sample provided the 21 T cell receptor beta chains below, sequenced in a study of T cells in Graves' hyperthyroidism and ophthalmopathy. Amplified TCR beta CDR3 regions derived from RNA transcripts. HTBI primers were employed in a first-round RT-PCR of the TCR CDR3. In TCRdb, the multiplex PCR reads were re-called with MiXCR into one record per CDR3 protein. The repertoire holds 700,000 to 850,000 distinct CDR3 sequences, with 30% to 40% as singletons. Input material: blood. The source of these receptors is a woman in her thirties or forties with Graves' hyperthyroidism.

This clonotype appeared many times. This chain connects TRBV4-3 to TRBJ1-6; perhaps TRBD1 as D (6 bases). Trimming took off 0 bases at V and 11 bases at J, with 14 bases between the two ends. This CDR3 has 15 amino acids. CDR1 and CDR2 (germline): LGHNA, YSLEER. For the CDR3, the DNA is TGCGCCAGCAGCCAAGATGGCCCAGGGGCAGCACCCCTCCACTTT. It translates to CASSQDGPGAAPLHF.

At least ten counts were recorded for this clonotype. This sequence joins TRBV29-1 and TRBJ1-2, with D perhaps matching TRBD1 (6 bases). The germline V gene has CDR1 SQVTM and CDR2 ANQGSEA. The CDR3 is 14 amino acids. With 4 bases removed from V and 4 bases from J, the gap between germline ends came to 16 bases. The CDR3 loop is CSVVSGGAGYGYTF. The DNA of the CDR3 is TGCAGCGTTGTTTCGGGGGGCGCTGGCTATGGCTACACCTTC.

This clonotype was found a few times. The rearrangement links TRBV12-3 or TRBV12-4 to TRBJ2-5, with 9 bases that match TRBD2. This CDR3 spans 15 amino acids. With 2 bases clipped from V and 4 bases from J, the junction kept 5 bases outside the gene matches. The CDR3 nucleotides read TGTGCCAGCAGTTTAAGCGCTAGCGGGACAGAGACCCAGTACTTC. Translation: CASSLSASGTETQYF.

The chain combines TRBV7-2 with TRBJ1-5, with 8 positions matching TRBD1. The CDR3 covers 14 residues. The junction had 7 bases not matched to a gene; V was cut back by 8 bases and J by 4 bases. Germline V lookup: CDR1 SGHTA, CDR2 FQGNSA. The CDR3 reads CASEGTGANQPQHF. The CDR3 DNA follows: TGTGCCAGCGAGGGGACAGGAGCAAATCAGCCCCAGCATTTT. Drawing the rest from reference TRBV7-2 and TRBJ1-5, the complete variable domain is GAGVSQSPSNKVTEKGKDVELRCDPISGHTALYWYRQSLGQGLEFLIYFQGNSAPDKSGLPSDRFSAERTGGSVSTLTIQRTQQEDSAVYLCASEGTGANQPQHFGDGTRLSIL.

This chain connects TRBV12-3 or TRBV12-4 to TRBJ1-4; 9 positions match TRBD1. CDR3 length: 15 amino acids. J gave up 8 bases and V 5 bases, and 9 bases lay outside the gene matches. The chain's CDR3 is CASSDLTGGKEKLFF. In nucleotides, the CDR3 is TGTGCCAGCAGTGACTTGACAGGGGGGAAAGAAAAACTGTTTTTT.

The chain carries TRBV6-1 and TRBJ1-4, with D hard to call. This CDR3 comprises 16 residues. The V gene lost 0 bases and the J gene lost 0 bases, with 8 bases spanning the gap. Germline V gene lookup returns CDR1 MNHNS and CDR2 SASEGT. The CDR3 DNA sequence: TGTGCCAGCAGTGAAGCGATGGGGACAACTAATGAAAAACTGTTTTTT. Amino acid sequence: CASSEAMGTTNEKLFF.

This clonotype occurred once. A read error may produce the germline difference seen at one junction end. This chain uses TRBV10-2 with TRBJ1-2; D is unclear. Germline V gene data show CDR1 as WSHSY and CDR2 as SAAADI. CDR3 size: 17 residues. CDR3 loop: CASSPTDSDGLAYGYTF. The CDR3 region has the DNA TGTGCCAGCTCACCAACAGACTCGGACGGCTTAGCCTATGGCTACACCTTC.

A note on this clonotype: It is likely a read error, because the conserved phenylalanine at the end of the CDR3 is missing. This chain links TRBV20-1 with TRBJ2-7; 11 nucleotides align to TRBD2. From germline, CDR1 is DFQATT and CDR2 SNEGSKA (reference sequence). The CDR3 consists of 14 residues. The V gene end was trimmed by 0 bases and the J gene end by 9 bases; junction bases not matched to a gene: 7. CDR3 DNA sequence: TGCAGTGCTAGAGAAATAGCGGGAGGGCCCGGGCAGTACTCC. It specifies CSAREIAGGPGQYS.

This clonotype has only one observation. The chain couples TRBV6-2 or TRBV6-3 to TRBJ1-2; D is unresolved. CDR3 length: 15 amino acids. V lost 2 bases and J lost 0, with 10 bases in between. CDR1 is MNHEY and CDR2 is SVGEGT in the germline V gene. The DNA of the CDR3 is TGTGCCAGCAGTTACAATCGGGCAGCTAACTATGGCTACACCTTC. Protein sequence: CASSYNRAANYGYTF.

As regards this clonotype: A much larger clone differs from this one at a single base, so this may be a read error. The CDR3 is CASSSGTHIVRGDTNYGYTF. The CDR3 DNA sequence: TGTGCCAGCAGCAGCGGTACCCACATCGTGAGGGGGGATACTAACTATGGCTACACCTTC. The rearrangement joins TRBV9 to TRBJ1-2; weak D call: TRBD1 (6 bases). There are 20 residues in the CDR3. Germline assignment: CDR1 SGDLS and CDR2 YYNGEE. Trimming took off 4 bases at V and 0 bases at J, with 28 bases between the two ends.

This rearrangement joins TRBV19 to TRBJ1-2, with TRBD1 matching 9 bases. Germline loops: CDR1 LNHDA, CDR2 SQIVND (reference sequence). Unmatched junction bases numbered 9, after V lost 3 bases and J lost 7 bases. This CDR3 region has 15 residues. CDR3 sequence reads: CASSIPGTGFSGYTF. The CDR3 DNA follows: TGTGCCAGTAGTATCCCCGGGACAGGGTTTAGTGGCTACACCTTC.

The chain has TRBV5-5 and TRBJ2-3, with 7 bases fitting TRBD2. From germline, CDR1 is SGHKS and CDR2 YYEKEE (reference sequence). V trimming: 0 bases; J trimming: 2 bases; junction bases outside the gene matches: 6. The CDR3 consists of 16 residues. The CDR3 is CASSLERGGATDTQYF. The CDR3 region has the DNA TGTGCCAGCAGCTTGGAGCGGGGTGGGGCCACAGATACGCAGTATTTT.

This chain connects TRBV2 to TRBJ2-2, with D perhaps being TRBD1 or TRBD2 (5 bases each). Between the trimmed V and J ends, which lost 11 bases and 7 bases, there was a span of 11 bases. The length of the CDR3 is 11 residues. Germline V gene data show CDR1 as SNHLY and CDR2 as FYNNEI. CDR3 in DNA: TGTGCCTCCGGGGCCCTCGGGGAGCTGTTTTTT. Residues: CASGALGELFF. The variable domain in full, completed from reference TRBV2 and TRBJ2-2, reads EPEVTQTPSHQVTQMGQEVILRCVPISNHLYFYWYRQILGQKVEFLVSFYNNEISEKSEIFDDQFSVERPDGSNFTLKIRSTKLEDSAMYFCASGALGELFFGEGSRLTVL.

This clonotype was observed a handful of times. The chain is built from TRBV5-1 and TRBJ1-6; D not certain. V was cut by 0 bases and J by 11 bases, with 15 bases left in between. This CDR3 spans 15 amino acids. CDR1 is SGHRS, CDR2 YFSETQ, per germline. The CDR3 nucleotides are TGCGCCAGCAGCTTGGCCACACGGCCAAATCCACCCCTCCACTTT. This sequence encodes CASSLATRPNPPLHF.

The rearrangement joins TRBV29-1 to TRBJ2-5; D may be TRBD1 or TRBD2 (5 bases each). This CDR3 has 11 residues. Germline CDR1 reads SQVTM; CDR2 reads ANQGSEA. The CDR3 DNA sequence: TGCAGTGTGGGACGGCAAGAGACCCAGTACTTC. Protein product: CSVGRQETQYF.

Ten or more counts support this clonotype. This chain joins TRBV12-3 or TRBV12-4 and TRBJ1-2; no reliable D call. Between the trimmed V and J ends, which lost 6 bases and 3 bases, there was a span of 17 bases. This CDR3 contains 15 residues. CDR3 residues: CASRSHDHEDYGYTF. Here the CDR3 DNA reads TGTGCCAGCAGATCCCACGACCACGAAGACTATGGCTACACCTTC.

A few counts support this clonotype. For the CDR3, the DNA is TGCAGCGGGCGACAGGCGGGAGATACGCAGTATTTT. It codes for CSGRQAGDTQYF. This sequence joins TRBV29-1 and TRBJ2-3; the D gene is possibly TRBD1 (6 bases). This CDR3 region has 12 residues. The germline V gene encodes CDR1 SQVTM and CDR2 ANQGSEA. V gave up 7 bases and J gave up 5 bases, with 13 bases separating them.

V gene TRBV6-2 or TRBV6-3 combines with J gene TRBJ1-1; the D is unclear. V was shortened by 4 bases and J by 5 bases, with 11 bases between the two germline ends. Germline-derived CDR1 and CDR2 are MNHEY and SVGEGT. The CDR3 loop spans 13 amino acids. The CDR3 nucleotides read TGTGCCAGCAGTTTTCGGGGATCGACTGAAGCTTTCTTT. It specifies CASSFRGSTEAFF.

The rearrangement links TRBV29-1 to TRBJ2-5; D possibly uses TRBD1 or TRBD2 (5 bases each). Per the germline V gene, CDR1 is SQVTM and CDR2 is ANQGSEA. The CDR3 is 13 residues long. V was clipped by 1 base and J by 0 bases, with 6 bases between them. The CDR3, as DNA: TGCAGCGTTGAAGGGGGGTACCAAGAGACCCAGTACTTC. Its protein product is CSVEGGYQETQYF.

This clonotype was observed a handful of times. The J gene is TRBJ1-1, the V gene TRBV12-3 or TRBV12-4; D gene uncertain. V lost 6 bases and J 0 bases, leaving 14 bases between the germline ends. CDR3 length equals 15 residues. The CDR3 loop reads CASRPPTVMNTEAFF. CDR3 DNA: TGTGCCAGCAGACCCCCTACAGTCATGAACACTGAAGCTTTCTTT.

Notes on this clonotype: At one boundary the junction diverges from the germline segment, which might be a read error. This chain uses TRBV7-2 with TRBJ2-5; D gene ambiguous. The germline V gene encodes CDR1 SGHTA and CDR2 FQGNSA. CDR3 size: 15 residues. The CDR3 DNA sequence: TGTACCAGCAGCTTCTCTGCCTACTACCAAGGGACCCAGTACTTC. Translation gives CTSSFSAYYQGTQYF.